In its sample, the clone carrying this T cell receptor beta chain was seen a few times. The antigen is unknown. TCRdb reprocessed the reads via MiXCR and lists one record per CDR3 protein. The sample has around 450,000 distinct CDR3 sequences; roughly 30% are singletons. These data belong to a study of T cell repertoires in cytomegalovirus infection. Study context: An indication of both CMV infection and matching HLA type came from public TCR beta signatures. Study outcomes and limitations: Summed frequency of shared TCR beta families picked out CMV carriers who also had the relevant HLA. HLA-C-restricted CMV clonotypes gave the most frequent clonotype in two of eight donors.

The CDR3 has 14 residues. V lost 5 bases and J lost 0; bases outside the gene matches: 3. Germline CDR1 is DFQATT and CDR2 is SNEGSKA (reference sequence). J is TRBJ2-1 and V is TRBV20-1; 8 nucleotides line up with TRBD1. The TCR sequence derives from a human donor in good health (CMV status not recorded). Some clones in this sample may be carry-over from other donors' samples. Sequences were obtained from PBMCs. The DNA of the CDR3 is TGCAGTGCTCAGGGGGCACCCTCCTACAATGAGCAGTTCTTC. Translated: CSAQGAPSYNEQFF.